The 3 T cell receptor beta chains listed next were all sequenced from one sample in a study of technical replicates of blood from a handful of donors. Assay used: immunoSEQ multiplex PCR; TCRdb lists only in-frame clones, some missing. This sample has about 85,000 clones, with approximately 94% found just once. The specimen was T cells isolated from PBMCs. All receptors derive from a human donor in good health.

The chain combines TRBV12-5 with TRBJ1-5; D not resolved. Germline CDR1 and CDR2: LGHNT and FRNRAP. The CDR3 extends over 15 amino acids. V was shortened by 5 bases and J by 4 bases, with 15 bases between the two germline ends. Here the CDR3 DNA reads TGTGCTAGTGGTCAAGACATCCGACGGAATCAGCCCCAGCATTTT. Protein: CASGQDIRRNQPQHF.

The J gene is TRBJ2-1, the V gene TRBV4-1; possible D gene TRBD2, 6 bases. Germline loops: CDR1 MGHRA, CDR2 YSYEKL. CDR3 length: 16 amino acids. Trimming pared 4 bases from V and 0 bases from J, leaving 13 bases between. The CDR3 reads CASSRTAGSSYNEQFF. The CDR3, as DNA: TGCGCCAGCAGCCGTACGGCGGGGAGCTCCTACAATGAGCAGTTCTTC.

The V call is TRBV5-1, the J call TRBJ2-3, with D tentatively TRBD1 (5 bases). The CDR3 spans 15 residues. Germline assignment: CDR1 SGHRS and CDR2 YFSETQ. The V end was cut by 4 bases, the J end by 2 bases, with 14 bases between. The CDR3 region has the DNA TGCGCCAGCAGCCGAAATCGACAGAACACAGATACGCAGTATTTT. Amino acid sequence: CASSRNRQNTDTQYF.